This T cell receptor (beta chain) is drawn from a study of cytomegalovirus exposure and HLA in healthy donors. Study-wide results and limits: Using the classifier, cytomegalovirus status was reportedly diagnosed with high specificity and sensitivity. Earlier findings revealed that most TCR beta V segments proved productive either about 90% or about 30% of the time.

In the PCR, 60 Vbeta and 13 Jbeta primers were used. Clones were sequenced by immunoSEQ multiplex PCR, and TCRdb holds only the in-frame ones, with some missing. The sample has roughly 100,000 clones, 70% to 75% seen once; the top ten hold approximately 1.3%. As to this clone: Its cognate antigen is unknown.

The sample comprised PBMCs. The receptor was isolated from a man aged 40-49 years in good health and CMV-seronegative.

The CDR3 sequence: CASSNRGGQSYEQYF. The CDR3 bases are TGCGCCAGCAGCAACAGGGGGGGGCAATCCTACGAGCAGTACTTC. The chain recombines TRBV4-1 with TRBJ2-7, with a weak D call TRBD1 (8 bases). CDR1 is MGHRA and CDR2 is YSYEKL in the germline V gene. The CDR3 is 15 amino acids. The ends were cut back, 5 bases at V and 1 base at J, with 15 bases in the middle.